The 30 T cell receptor beta chains listed next were all sequenced from one sample in a study of identical twins. TCRdb ran MiXCR on the 5' RACE reads and lists one entry per CDR3 protein. The profile shows approximately 600,000 distinct CDR3 sequences, more than 9% of them singletons. These same data were also listed under a study on yellow fever vaccine responses in identical twins.

Sequencing used PBMCs. The receptors here all came from a woman aged 18-29 years in good health.

The table lists this clonotype with a few counts. This rearrangement joins TRBV5-1 to TRBJ2-5; 9 bases align to TRBD1. The V and J ends lost 3 bases and 5 bases, in that order; junction bases with no gene match: 2. This CDR3 spans 13 amino acids. Germline CDR1 and CDR2: SGHRS and YFSETQ. The CDR3 DNA reads TGCGCCAGCAGCTGGGACAGGGTCGAGACCCAGTACTTC. Protein: CASSWDRVETQYF.

This chain joins TRBV12-3 or TRBV12-4 and TRBJ1-6; 8 positions agree with TRBD1. Germline trimming cut 3 bases from V and 7 bases from J; bases unmatched to any gene: 2. CDR3 size: 14 residues. Here the CDR3 DNA reads TGTGCCAGCAGTTTGCACAGGGGGAATTCACCCCTCCACTTT. It specifies CASSLHRGNSPLHF.

This clonotype came up many times. The rearrangement links TRBV4-2 to TRBJ2-3; the match to TRBD2 covers 8 bases. Germline V gene data show CDR1 as LGHNA and CDR2 as YNFKEQ. V lost 3 bases to trimming and J lost 6 bases; unmatched junction nucleotides: 11. This CDR3 has 16 residues. The CDR3 nucleotides read TGTGCCAGCAGCCAGCAGCCGGCGGGGGGTTCGGATACGCAGTATTTT. Encoded protein: CASSQQPAGGSDTQYF.

The chain couples TRBV20-1 to TRBJ2-1; 10 nucleotides line up with TRBD2. The germline gives CDR1 DFQATT, CDR2 SNEGSKA (reference sequence). The J segment lost 7 bases and the V segment lost 5 bases, leaving 8 bases of the junction unmatched. This CDR3 region has 14 residues. CDR3 in amino acids: CSALAGVIGNEQFF. The CDR3 DNA reads as TGCAGTGCTCTAGCGGGGGTAATAGGGAATGAGCAGTTCTTC.

This clonotype was recorded many times. The chain joins TRBV6-2 or TRBV6-3 to TRBJ2-1, with TRBD2 matching over 9 bases. V was clipped by 10 bases and J by 6 bases; unmatched bases: 13. The CDR3 runs 15 residues. Germline V gene lookup returns CDR1 MNHEY and CDR2 SVGEGT. The CDR3 bases are TGTGCCATCTCCTGGCGGGGGGGCCTCGGCAATGAGCAGTTCTTC. This encodes CAISWRGGLGNEQFF.

This chain joins TRBV7-9 and TRBJ2-1, with 7 bases identical to TRBD2. CDR1 SEHNR and CDR2 FQNEAQ come from the germline V gene (reference sequence). The CDR3 contains 15 residues. V dropped 4 bases and J dropped 4; count of bases not matched to a gene: 7. The CDR3 reads CASSSEAGIYNEQFF. CDR3 nucleotides: TGTGCCAGCAGCTCCGAAGCGGGAATTTACAATGAGCAGTTCTTC.

The chain employs TRBV6-5 and TRBJ2-5, with D tentatively TRBD1 (5 bases). Trimming took 8 bases from V and 3 from J, leaving 19 bases between them. Per the germline V gene, CDR1 is MNHEY and CDR2 is SVGAGI. The CDR3 is made up of 15 amino acids. The CDR3, as DNA: TGTGCCAGCGGGGTAAGCCCTCAGGGCGAAGAGACCCAGTACTTC. It specifies CASGVSPQGEETQYF.

This clonotype has a handful of counts. V usage is TRBV6-1 and J usage is TRBJ2-2; 12 bases are a match to TRBD2. The germline gives CDR1 MNHNS, CDR2 SASEGT. The CDR3 is 17 residues long. The junction had 8 bases not matched to a gene; V was cut back by 5 bases and J by 4 bases. CDR3 nucleotides: TGTGCCAGCAGTCAACTAGCGGGGGGCAGCTCCACCGGGGAGCTGTTTTTT. Translation gives CASSQLAGGSSTGELFF.

This rearrangement joins TRBV29-1 to TRBJ2-1, with TRBD2 matching 10 bases. This CDR3 has 13 residues. With 7 bases clipped from V and 9 bases from J, the junction kept 9 bases outside the gene matches. CDR1 is SQVTM and CDR2 is ANQGSEA in the germline V gene. DNA of the CDR3: TGCAGCGGGGGACTAGCGATGGGGGGTGAGCAGTTCTTC. Protein: CSGGLAMGGEQFF.

Many counts were recorded for this clonotype. The V gene is TRBV5-1, the J gene TRBJ2-3; the D call may be TRBD1 or TRBD2 (7 bases each). Germline-derived CDR1 and CDR2 are SGHRS and YFSETQ. This CDR3 comprises 17 residues. Trimming pared 4 bases from V and 3 bases from J, leaving 21 bases between. CDR3 sequence reads: CASSQGETSLTTDTQYF. CDR3 DNA sequence: TGCGCCAGCAGCCAGGGGGAGACTAGCTTAACAACAGATACGCAGTATTTT.

This clonotype was observed a few times. This chain links TRBV12-3 or TRBV12-4 with TRBJ1-2; maybe TRBD1 (5 bases). V was cut by 6 bases and J by 5 bases, with 16 bases left in between. The CDR3 sequence is 14 residues long. CDR3 in amino acids: CASSLLPTEYGYTF. CDR3 nucleotide sequence: TGTGCCAGCAGCTTGCTGCCGACAGAGTATGGCTACACCTTC.

This chain uses TRBV11-1 with TRBJ1-2, with TRBD1 matching 10 bases. CDR3 size: 18 residues. V shed 4 bases, J shed 5 bases, and the junction held 16 bases outside the gene matches. Per germline, CDR1 SGHAT and CDR2 FQDESV (reference sequence). The CDR3 DNA sequence: TGTGCCAGCAGCTCAAAGGTTGGACAGGGGGAAGGATTGTATGGCTACACCTTC. It is translated as CASSSKVGQGEGLYGYTF.

This clonotype was picked up many times. This chain joins TRBV5-1 and TRBJ2-7, with 10 bases that match TRBD1. The CDR3 is 15 amino acids. V dropped 4 bases and J dropped 6; count of bases not matched to a gene: 10. CDR1 is SGHRS and CDR2 is YFSETQ in the germline V gene. CDR3 in DNA: TGCGCCAGCAGCGGAGGGACAGGGGCGCCCCCCGAGCAGTACTTC. Its translation: CASSGGTGAPPEQYF.

This clonotype was found many times. The chain couples TRBV2 to TRBJ2-3, with 11 bases aligning to TRBD2. V dropped 9 bases and J dropped 1; count of bases not matched to a gene: 9. Germline lookup yields CDR1 SNHLY and CDR2 FYNNEI. This CDR3 is 16 amino acids long. The CDR3 region has the DNA TGTGCCAGTCGACACAAGACTAGCGGGGGCACAGATACGCAGTATTTT. It encodes CASRHKTSGGTDTQYF.

The chain uses TRBV23-1 and TRBJ2-7, with D possibly being TRBD1 (6 bases). TRBV23-1 has ORF status, its function being uncertain. This CDR3 has 17 residues. V lost 0 bases and J 0 bases, leaving 15 bases between the germline ends. CDR3 region: CASSQSPERTASYEQYF. In nucleotides, the CDR3 is TGCGCCAGCAGTCAATCGCCTGAAAGGACAGCCTCCTACGAGCAGTACTTC.

The chain couples TRBV30 to TRBJ2-5, with 9 nucleotides matching TRBD2. The CDR3 is 16 residues long. From germline, CDR1 is GTSNPN and CDR2 SVGIG (reference sequence). The V segment lost 5 bases and the J segment 1 base; nucleotides outside the gene matches: 11. The DNA for the CDR3 is TGTGCCTGGGCCCTCCACCCGACTAGCGGCCAAGAGACCCAGTACTTC. Translated, it gives CAWALHPTSGQETQYF.

This clonotype has ten or more counts. This chain uses TRBV27 with TRBJ2-2, with 13 bases that match TRBD2. Germline CDR1 is MNHEY and CDR2 is SMNVEV (reference sequence). The V segment lost 5 bases and the J segment 6 bases; nucleotides outside the gene matches: 3. The CDR3 extends over 15 amino acids. CDR3 coding DNA: TGTGCCAGCAGTACACTAGCGGGAGGGGCCGGGGAGCTGTTTTTT. Translation gives CASSTLAGGAGELFF.

This clonotype was seen a handful of times. The chain carries TRBV5-1 and TRBJ1-2; D gene ambiguous. CDR1 is SGHRS and CDR2 is YFSETQ in the germline V gene. CDR3 length: 14 amino acids. Trimming cost V 1 base and J 4 bases, with 11 bases left between them. This CDR3 reads CASSLSTDRYGYTF. The DNA of the CDR3 is TGCGCCAGCAGCTTGTCAACAGACCGCTATGGCTACACCTTC.

This clonotype has ten or more counts. V and J are TRBV10-3 and TRBJ2-2, with D unresolved. The V and J ends lost 2 bases and 6 bases respectively, with 4 bases between them. CDR1 is ENHRY and CDR2 is SYGVKD in the germline V gene. CDR3 length: 12 residues. CDR3 amino acids: CAISEIAGELFF. CDR3 nucleotide sequence: TGTGCCATCAGTGAGATTGCCGGGGAGCTGTTTTTT.

This clonotype was observed many times. This chain connects TRBV2 to TRBJ2-2; 11 bases line up with TRBD2. Per germline, CDR1 SNHLY and CDR2 FYNNEI. The CDR3 is made up of 14 amino acids. Germline trimming cut 8 bases from V and 1 base from J; bases unmatched to any gene: 0. The CDR3 nucleotides are TGTGCCAGCGGACTAGCGGGGAACACCGGGGAGCTGTTTTTT. Translation gives CASGLAGNTGELFF.

The chain employs TRBV7-6 and TRBJ2-7; D not certain. Germline values: CDR1 SGHVS, CDR2 FNYEAQ. The CDR3 spans 14 residues. The V gene lost 3 bases and the J gene lost 1 base, with 10 bases spanning the gap. CDR3 residues: CASSLNTDSYEQYF. For the CDR3, the DNA is TGTGCCAGCAGCTTGAATACAGATTCCTACGAGCAGTACTTC.

This clonotype was seen repeatedly, ten times or more. The chain employs TRBV28 and TRBJ1-3; D remains unclear. CDR1 and CDR2 from the germline V gene are MDHEN and SYDVKM. V shed 6 bases and J shed 2 bases, with 11 bases lying between them. This CDR3 is built from 14 residues. The CDR3 sequence is CASSRGSTGNTIYF. The CDR3 region has the DNA TGTGCCAGCAGCCGCGGGAGCACTGGAAACACCATATATTTT.

This clonotype was seen many times. The chain joins TRBV20-1 to TRBJ2-7, with TRBD2 matching 7 bases. With 4 bases clipped from V and 1 base from J, the junction kept 7 bases outside the gene matches. Germline-derived CDR1 and CDR2 are DFQATT and SNEGSKA (reference sequence). This CDR3 contains 14 residues. CDR3 residues: CSAKNWRESYEQYF. The CDR3 region has the DNA TGCAGTGCTAAAAACTGGCGGGAGTCCTACGAGCAGTACTTC.

This clonotype was counted at least ten times. The chain has TRBV10-2 and TRBJ2-2; 12 positions agree with TRBD2. Germline values: CDR1 WSHSY, CDR2 SAAADI. The CDR3 extends over 17 amino acids. Trimming cost V 6 bases and J 1 base; bases outside gene matches: 6. The CDR3 nucleotides read TGCGCCAGCAGCGCACTAGCGGGAGGTGTGAACACCGGGGAGCTGTTTTTT. This gives the protein CASSALAGGVNTGELFF.

This clonotype was seen a handful of times. J is TRBJ2-1 and V is TRBV11-1, with D hard to call. The V end was cut by 1 base, the J end by 5 bases, with 6 bases between. CDR3 length: 13 residues. Germline-derived CDR1 and CDR2 are SGHAT and FQDESV (reference sequence). The CDR3 DNA reads TGTGCCAGCAGCTTAGGGTTCAACAATGAGCAGTTCTTC. Encoded protein: CASSLGFNNEQFF.

This clonotype has just a few counts. The chain recombines TRBV7-9 with TRBJ1-1; D is ambiguous. The V gene's germline CDR1 is SEHNR and CDR2 FQNEAQ (reference sequence). CDR3 size: 12 residues. V was clipped by 5 bases and J by 5 bases, with 9 bases between them. CDR3 coding DNA: TGTGCCAGCAGCATCAAGCCTACTGAAGCTTTCTTT. This encodes CASSIKPTEAFF.

This rearrangement joins TRBV12-3 or TRBV12-4 to TRBJ1-4, with 10 bases aligning to TRBD1. The CDR3 runs 15 residues. J gave up 8 bases and V 6 bases, and 9 bases lay outside the gene matches. The CDR3 coding sequence is TGTGCCAGCAGGCCGCCGGGACAGGGGCAAGAAAAACTGTTTTTT. It specifies CASRPPGQGQEKLFF.

The sample holds many counts of this clonotype. V is TRBV20-1 and J is TRBJ2-1, with 8 bases that match TRBD2. With V trimmed by 1 base and J by 7 bases, 12 bases remained unmatched. The CDR3 runs 16 residues. Germline V gene data show CDR1 as DFQATT and CDR2 as SNEGSKA (reference sequence). CDR3 DNA sequence: TGCAGTGCTAGAGTCCCCGGGACTAGGTCGAGAAATGAGCAGTTCTTC. Amino acid sequence: CSARVPGTRSRNEQFF.

This clonotype showed up many times. This chain connects TRBV20-1 to TRBJ2-5; the D is unclear. Looked up from germline, CDR1 is DFQATT and CDR2 is SNEGSKA (reference sequence). V was trimmed by 6 bases and J by 3 bases, leaving 8 bases between them. The CDR3 length is 11 residues. CDR3 sequence reads: CSAGSEETQYF. The CDR3 bases are TGCAGTGCCGGGTCCGAAGAGACCCAGTACTTC.

V gene TRBV5-1 combines with J gene TRBJ2-1, with D perhaps matching TRBD1 (6 bases). V gave up 0 bases and J gave up 7 bases, with 11 bases separating them. The CDR3 spans 14 residues. Germline V gene lookup returns CDR1 SGHRS and CDR2 YFSETQ. CDR3 in amino acids: CASSLVLDRNEQFF. The CDR3 nucleotides read TGCGCCAGCAGCTTGGTATTGGACAGAAATGAGCAGTTCTTC.